This record covers a single T cell receptor (beta chain). Antigen: not known. TCRdb ran MiXCR on the 5' RACE reads and lists one entry per CDR3 protein. The table has roughly 260,000 distinct CDR3 sequences, 11% to 15% seen once; the top ten hold around 9.5%. V lost 6 bases, J lost 6 bases, and 18 bases lay in between. The CDR3 length is 14 residues. Germline CDR1 MNHNS, CDR2 SASEGT. The record originates from a study of identical twins. Broader study findings: Beta out-of-frame twin sharing showed a weaker excess. Out-of-frame alpha sequences common to twins exhibited an excess of low generation probability. One should note that invariant MAIT and iNKT cells could partly confound zero-insertion analyses.

The chain is built from TRBV6-1 and TRBJ2-7; no clear D. The sample comprised memory (CD45RO+) T cells sorted from blood. This receptor was obtained from a woman between 18 and 29 years old in good health. CDR3 region: CASRFGDSLSEQYF. CDR3 nucleotide sequence: TGTGCCAGCAGGTTTGGGGATAGCTTAAGCGAGCAGTACTTC.